This T cell receptor (beta chain) appears in the sequencing data of a study of blood T cell repertoires in COVID-19. Across the study: COVID-19 samples collected from the United States, Italy and Spain covered acute and convalescent phases. Sources were T cells, B-cell-depleted T cells, or PBMCs; the material itself was cDNA or gDNA.

Looked up from germline, CDR1 is SNHLY and CDR2 is FYNNEI. The CDR3 is 14 residues long. V lost 5 bases to trimming and J lost 2 bases, with 9 bases between them. Original processing methods: Amplifying reference gene primers gave estimates of nucleated cell counts. Here immunoSEQ multiplex PCR was the method, and the copy in TCRdb shows in-frame clones only, minus some. V, J and clone size are those of that table, while D and trimming were read from the DNA. The repertoire consists of some 100,000 clones, with around 90% occurring once and the leading ten covering 8.1%. This receptor was taken from a woman aged 65 to 85 with acute or convalescent COVID-19. The chain employs TRBV2 and TRBJ2-2; no clear D. The sample comprised peripheral blood. CDR3 DNA: TGTGCCAGCAGTCTTAGACATAACACCGGGGAGCTGTTTTTT. This translates into CASSLRHNTGELFF.